Listed below are T cell receptor beta chains from one sample, sequenced in a study of blood T cell repertoires in COVID-19. Method: immunoSEQ multiplex PCR; TCRdb's copy keeps in-frame clones and lacks some. The top ten hold less than 7% of the sample, which has around 200,000 clones, around three quarters seen once. The sequenced sample was peripheral blood. Receptor source: an older woman with acute or convalescent COVID-19. Each CDR3 is given with its conserved first and last residue. A D gene is named only where the DNA matches it firmly. Expanded clones are given a class, and other clones once, few, many or no size at all.

j_call: TRBJ2-5
clone_size: -
v_call: TRBV28
d_call: TRBD2
cdr3_aa: CASSLLLAVQETQYF
cdr3_nt: TGTGCCAGCAGTTTACTACTAGCGGTACAAGAGACCCAGTACTTC

j_call: TRBJ2-2
clone_size: -
v_call: TRBV28
d_call: TRBD1
cdr3_aa: CASSLDRGQTGELFF
cdr3_nt: TGTGCCAGCAGCCTCGACAGGGGGCAGACCGGGGAGCTGTTTTTT

j_call: TRBJ1-1
clone_size: -
v_call: TRBV28
d_call: TRBD1
cdr3_aa: CASSYPRQGNEAFF
cdr3_nt: TGTGCCAGCAGTTATCCCAGACAGGGGAATGAAGCTTTCTTT

j_call: TRBJ2-7
clone_size: once
v_call: TRBV2
d_call: -
cdr3_aa: CASSDPPGDYEQYF
cdr3_nt: TGTGCCAGCAGTGATCCTCCTGGAGACTACGAGCAGTACTTC

j_call: TRBJ1-6
clone_size: -
v_call: TRBV28
d_call: -
cdr3_aa: CASSLGGQFGSPLHF
cdr3_nt: TGTGCCAGCAGTTTGGGGGGGCAGTTCGGCTCACCCCTCCACTTT

j_call: TRBJ1-4
clone_size: few
v_call: TRBV19
d_call: TRBD1
cdr3_aa: CASLGRGQGREKLFF
cdr3_nt: TGTGCCAGCCTTGGAAGGGGACAGGGACGTGAAAAACTGTTTTTT

j_call: TRBJ1-1
clone_size: -
v_call: TRBV7-6
d_call: -
cdr3_aa: CASSSPLGVVTEAFF
cdr3_nt: TGTGCCAGCAGCTCGCCTCTAGGGGTGGTGACTGAAGCTTTCTTT

j_call: TRBJ2-1
clone_size: -
v_call: TRBV2
d_call: TRBD2
cdr3_aa: CASSEVGTSGSNEQFF
cdr3_nt: TGTGCCAGCAGTGAAGTGGGGACTAGCGGGAGCAATGAGCAGTTCTTC

j_call: TRBJ1-2
clone_size: many
v_call: TRBV28
d_call: -
cdr3_aa: CASSLGSVRGIGYTF
cdr3_nt: TGTGCCAGCAGTTTAGGTAGCGTCAGGGGAATTGGCTACACCTTC

j_call: TRBJ1-6
clone_size: -
v_call: TRBV3-1/TRBV3-2
d_call: -
cdr3_aa: CASSLLPRENSPLHF
cdr3_nt: TGTGCCAGCAGCCTACTCCCCAGGGAAAATTCACCCCTCCACTTT

j_call: TRBJ1-4
clone_size: -
v_call: TRBV29-1
d_call: -
cdr3_aa: CSVEGPGGDEKLFF
cdr3_nt: TGCAGCGTTGAAGGGCCGGGAGGGGATGAAAAACTGTTTTTT

j_call: TRBJ1-6
clone_size: -
v_call: TRBV27
d_call: TRBD1
cdr3_aa: CASSTPRQGSNSPLHF
cdr3_nt: TGTGCCAGCAGTACTCCCAGACAGGGGTCGAATTCACCCCTCCACTTT

j_call: TRBJ2-3
clone_size: -
v_call: TRBV7-9
d_call: TRBD2
cdr3_aa: CASSYLAGVEDTQYF
cdr3_nt: TGTGCCAGCAGCTACCTAGCGGGAGTGGAAGATACGCAGTATTTT

j_call: TRBJ2-7
clone_size: -
v_call: TRBV28
d_call: TRBD2
cdr3_aa: CASRTSGRDYEQYF
cdr3_nt: TGTGCCAGCAGGACTAGCGGGAGGGATTACGAGCAGTACTTC

j_call: TRBJ2-1
clone_size: few
v_call: TRBV15
d_call: TRBD2
cdr3_aa: CATRRGSTVNEQFF
cdr3_nt: TGTGCCACCAGGCGCGGGAGTACGGTTAATGAGCAGTTCTTC

j_call: TRBJ2-7
clone_size: -
v_call: TRBV5-1
d_call: -
cdr3_aa: CASSLLDAQGDEQYF
cdr3_nt: TGCGCCAGCAGCTTATTGGACGCTCAAGGGGACGAGCAGTACTTC

j_call: TRBJ1-3
clone_size: -
v_call: TRBV7-9
d_call: -
cdr3_aa: CASSLSPKSGVSGNTIYF
cdr3_nt: TGTGCCAGCAGCTTATCACCCAAATCAGGGGTCTCTGGAAACACCATATATTTT

j_call: TRBJ2-2
clone_size: -
v_call: TRBV3-1/TRBV3-2
d_call: -
cdr3_aa: CASSQDITGELFF
cdr3_nt: TGTGCCAGCAGCCAAGACATTACCGGGGAGCTGTTTTTT

j_call: TRBJ2-1
clone_size: -
v_call: TRBV5-4
d_call: TRBD2
cdr3_aa: CASSRTSGSENNEQFF
cdr3_nt: TGTGCCAGCAGTCGGACTAGCGGGAGCGAAAACAATGAGCAGTTCTTC

j_call: TRBJ1-1
clone_size: -
v_call: TRBV11-2
d_call: -
cdr3_aa: CASSLAGNTEAFF
cdr3_nt: TGTGCCAGCAGCTTAGCAGGGAACACTGAAGCTTTCTTT

j_call: TRBJ2-2
clone_size: -
v_call: TRBV24-1
d_call: TRBD1
cdr3_aa: CATSDLGTGGPTGELFF
cdr3_nt: TGTGCCACCAGTGATTTAGGGACAGGGGGTCCCACCGGGGAGCTGTTTTTT

j_call: TRBJ2-1
clone_size: -
v_call: TRBV29-1
d_call: TRBD2
cdr3_aa: CSVLGGRAADEQFF
cdr3_nt: TGCAGCGTTTTAGGCGGGAGGGCCGCGGATGAGCAGTTCTTC

j_call: TRBJ2-7
clone_size: -
v_call: TRBV29-1
d_call: TRBD2
cdr3_aa: CSVVGGSGGEGDEQYF
cdr3_nt: TGCAGCGTTGTGGGGGGATCGGGAGGGGAAGGGGACGAGCAGTACTTC

j_call: TRBJ1-1
clone_size: -
v_call: TRBV19
d_call: -
cdr3_aa: CASSNLGGRTEAFF
cdr3_nt: TGTGCCAGTAGTAACCTCGGGGGGCGTACTGAAGCTTTCTTT

j_call: TRBJ1-1
clone_size: once
v_call: TRBV18
d_call: -
cdr3_aa: CASSPSFQGYTEAFF
cdr3_nt: TGTGCCAGCTCACCCAGTTTTCAGGGCTACACTGAAGCTTTCTTT

j_call: TRBJ1-1
clone_size: -
v_call: TRBV30
d_call: TRBD1
cdr3_aa: CAWSPGTGGTEAFF
cdr3_nt: TGTGCCTGGAGTCCAGGGACAGGGGGGACTGAAGCTTTCTTT

j_call: TRBJ1-1
clone_size: -
v_call: TRBV10-3
d_call: -
cdr3_aa: CAISEAGSEAFF
cdr3_nt: TGTGCCATCAGTGAGGCGGGCAGTGAAGCTTTCTTT

j_call: TRBJ1-1
clone_size: few
v_call: TRBV5-1
d_call: -
cdr3_aa: CASSLQGMNTEAFF
cdr3_nt: TGCGCCAGCAGCTTGCAGGGCATGAACACTGAAGCTTTCTTT

j_call: TRBJ2-3
clone_size: -
v_call: TRBV18
d_call: TRBD2
cdr3_aa: CASSPPASGSNTDTQYF
cdr3_nt: TGTGCCAGCTCACCACCCGCTAGCGGGTCTAACACAGATACGCAGTATTTT

j_call: TRBJ1-1
clone_size: many
v_call: TRBV14
d_call: TRBD1
cdr3_aa: CASSPWDSMNTEAFF
cdr3_nt: TGTGCCAGCAGCCCTTGGGACAGCATGAACACTGAAGCTTTCTTT

j_call: TRBJ2-2
clone_size: -
v_call: TRBV4-1
d_call: TRBD2
cdr3_aa: CASSQDPSGSFGELFF
cdr3_nt: TGCGCCAGCAGCCAAGATCCTAGCGGGAGTTTCGGGGAGCTGTTTTTT

j_call: TRBJ2-7
clone_size: -
v_call: TRBV5-1
d_call: TRBD2
cdr3_aa: CASSLSVASGNHEQYF
cdr3_nt: TGCGCCAGCAGCTTGTCGGTGGCTAGCGGGAACCACGAGCAGTACTTC

j_call: TRBJ2-1
clone_size: -
v_call: TRBV27
d_call: -
cdr3_aa: CASSTRRADSYNEQFF
cdr3_nt: TGTGCCAGCAGCACCCGCCGAGCGGACTCCTACAATGAGCAGTTCTTC

j_call: TRBJ2-4
clone_size: few
v_call: TRBV5-1
d_call: -
cdr3_aa: CASSLGPVTLAKNIQYF
cdr3_nt: TGCGCCAGCAGCTTGGGTCCAGTTACCCTAGCCAAAAACATTCAGTACTTC

j_call: TRBJ1-1
clone_size: -
v_call: TRBV18
d_call: -
cdr3_aa: CASSPLDMNTEAFF
cdr3_nt: TGTGCCAGCTCACCGTTAGATATGAACACTGAAGCTTTCTTT

j_call: TRBJ2-2
clone_size: -
v_call: TRBV18
d_call: -
cdr3_aa: CASSPWTVNTGELFF
cdr3_nt: TGTGCCAGCTCACCATGGACAGTGAACACCGGGGAGCTGTTTTTT

j_call: TRBJ1-1
clone_size: -
v_call: TRBV4-1
d_call: TRBD1
cdr3_aa: CASSQGPPNRGRGTEAFF
cdr3_nt: TGCGCCAGCAGCCAAGGCCCCCCGAACAGGGGCAGGGGCACTGAAGCTTTCTTT

j_call: TRBJ1-2
clone_size: -
v_call: TRBV2
d_call: -
cdr3_aa: CASSEGGGQLTYGYTF
cdr3_nt: TGTGCCAGCAGTGAAGGGGGGGGCCAACTTACCTATGGCTACACCTTC

j_call: TRBJ1-6
clone_size: -
v_call: TRBV7-3
d_call: -
cdr3_aa: CASSPNGGGLSPLHF
cdr3_nt: TGTGCCAGCAGCCCGAACGGCGGGGGGCTTTCACCCCTCCACTTT

j_call: TRBJ1-2
clone_size: many
v_call: TRBV27
d_call: TRBD1
cdr3_aa: CASSRQGNYGYTF
cdr3_nt: TGTGCCAGCAGTAGACAGGGCAACTATGGCTACACCTTC

j_call: TRBJ1-5
clone_size: -
v_call: TRBV27
d_call: -
cdr3_aa: CASSLWPPAASLQPQHF
cdr3_nt: TGTGCCAGCAGTTTATGGCCCCCGGCGGCGTCGCTTCAGCCCCAGCATTTT

j_call: TRBJ1-5
clone_size: -
v_call: TRBV3-1/TRBV3-2
d_call: -
cdr3_aa: CASSPFGGGPTDSNQPQHF
cdr3_nt: TGTGCCAGCAGCCCATTCGGGGGTGGCCCTACTGATAGCAATCAGCCCCAGCATTTT

j_call: TRBJ2-5
clone_size: few
v_call: TRBV5-1
d_call: -
cdr3_aa: CASSASGYGETQYF
cdr3_nt: TGCGCCAGCAGCGCCTCAGGGTATGGGGAGACCCAGTACTTC

j_call: TRBJ2-3
clone_size: -
v_call: TRBV18
d_call: TRBD1
cdr3_aa: CASSLGQPDTQYF
cdr3_nt: TGTGCCAGCTCACTGGGACAGCCAGATACGCAGTATTTT

j_call: TRBJ1-5
clone_size: -
v_call: TRBV27
d_call: TRBD1
cdr3_aa: CASSGQDSNQPQHF
cdr3_nt: TGTGCCAGCAGCGGACAGGATAGCAATCAGCCCCAGCATTTT

j_call: TRBJ1-2
clone_size: -
v_call: TRBV29-1
d_call: -
cdr3_aa: CSVRQAYGYTF
cdr3_nt: TGCAGCGTAAGACAGGCGTATGGCTACACCTTC

j_call: TRBJ2-1
clone_size: -
v_call: TRBV5-1
d_call: -
cdr3_aa: CASSLGLASPFHYNEQFF
cdr3_nt: TGCGCCAGCAGCTTGGGGCTAGCTAGCCCCTTTCACTACAATGAGCAGTTCTTC